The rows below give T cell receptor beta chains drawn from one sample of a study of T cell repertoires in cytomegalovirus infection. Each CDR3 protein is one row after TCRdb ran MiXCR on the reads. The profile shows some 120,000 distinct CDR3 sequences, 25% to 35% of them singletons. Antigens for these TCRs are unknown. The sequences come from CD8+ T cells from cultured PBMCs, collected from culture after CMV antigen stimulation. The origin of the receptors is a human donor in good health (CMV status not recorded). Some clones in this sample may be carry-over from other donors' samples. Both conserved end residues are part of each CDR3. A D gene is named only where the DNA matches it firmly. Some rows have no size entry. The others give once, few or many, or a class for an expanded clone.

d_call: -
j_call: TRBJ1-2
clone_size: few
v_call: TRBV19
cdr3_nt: TGTGCCAGTAGATCCCCAGCGTCAAGTAACTATGGCTACACCTTC
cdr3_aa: CASRSPASSNYGYTF

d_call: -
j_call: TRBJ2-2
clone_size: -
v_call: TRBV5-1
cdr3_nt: TGCGCCAGCAGCTTGGAGGGAAACACCGGGGAGCTGTTTTTT
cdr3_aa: CASSLEGNTGELFF

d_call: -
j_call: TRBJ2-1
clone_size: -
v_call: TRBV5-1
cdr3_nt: TGCGCCAGCAGGCAGGCGGAGTTCAGCTCCTACAATGAGCAGTTCTTC
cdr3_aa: CASRQAEFSSYNEQFF

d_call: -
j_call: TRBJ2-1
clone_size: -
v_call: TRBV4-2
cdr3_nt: TGTGCCAGCAGCCAAATCAATGAGCAGTTCTTC
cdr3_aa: CASSQINEQFF

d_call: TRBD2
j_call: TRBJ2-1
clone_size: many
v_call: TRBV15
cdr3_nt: TGTGCCACCAGCGGGCTAGCGGGGGGACACAATGAGCAGTTCTTC
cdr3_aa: CATSGLAGGHNEQFF

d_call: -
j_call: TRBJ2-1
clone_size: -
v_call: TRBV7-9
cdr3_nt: TGTGCCAGCAGCTCCAACGACGGGTCCTCCTACAATGAGCAGTTCTTC
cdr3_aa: CASSSNDGSSYNEQFF

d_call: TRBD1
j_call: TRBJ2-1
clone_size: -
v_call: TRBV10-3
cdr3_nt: TGTGCCATCAGTGAGTCCTGGCTCCTAGGACAGGGATTTTTTGCTGAGCAGTTCTTC
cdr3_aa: CAISESWLLGQGFFAEQFF

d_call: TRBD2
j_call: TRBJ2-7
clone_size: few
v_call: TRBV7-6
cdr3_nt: TGTGCCAGCAGCTTATCCGGGGAGGGGTACGAGCAGTACTTC
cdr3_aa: CASSLSGEGYEQYF

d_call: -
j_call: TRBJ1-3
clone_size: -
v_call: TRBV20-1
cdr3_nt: TGCAGTGCTATTGTCCCGGGGTCTGGAAACACCATATATTTT
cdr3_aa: CSAIVPGSGNTIYF

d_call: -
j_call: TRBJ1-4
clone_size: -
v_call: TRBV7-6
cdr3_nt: TGTGCCAGCAGCTTATATCCAGGGAAAACTGAAAAACTGTTTTTT
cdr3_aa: CASSLYPGKTEKLFF

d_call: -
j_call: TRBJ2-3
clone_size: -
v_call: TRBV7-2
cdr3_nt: TGTGTCAGCAGCATCATACGGGAGCACACAGATACGCAGTATTTT
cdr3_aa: CVSSIIREHTDTQYF

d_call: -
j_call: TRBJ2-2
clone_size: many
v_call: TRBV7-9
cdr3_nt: TGTGCCAGCACCCGAGGCCTAAGGGAGCTGTTTTTT
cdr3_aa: CASTRGLRELFF

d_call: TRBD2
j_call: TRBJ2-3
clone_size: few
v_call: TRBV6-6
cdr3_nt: TGTGCCAGCAGTCTGGATAGCGGGGTGAGCACAGATACGCAGTATTTT
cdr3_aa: CASSLDSGVSTDTQYF

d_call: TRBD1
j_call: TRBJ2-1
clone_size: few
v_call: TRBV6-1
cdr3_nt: TGTGCCAGCAGTTTGTGGACAGGGTCGTCCAATGAGCAGTTCTTC
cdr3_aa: CASSLWTGSSNEQFF

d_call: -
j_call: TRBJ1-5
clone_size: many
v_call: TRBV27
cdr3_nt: TGTGCCAGCAGTTTATCCCCGCCCGACGGGCTCCTTGGCAATCAGCCCCAGCATTTT
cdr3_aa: CASSLSPPDGLLGNQPQHF

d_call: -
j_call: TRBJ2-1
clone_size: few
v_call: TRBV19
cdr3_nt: TGTGCCAGTAGTATAGGACTGGGCTCCTACAATGAGCAGTTCTTC
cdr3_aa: CASSIGLGSYNEQFF

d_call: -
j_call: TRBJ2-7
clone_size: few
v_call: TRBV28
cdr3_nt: TGTGCCACCGAGAGACGAGTAGAGCAGTACTTC
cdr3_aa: CATERRVEQYF

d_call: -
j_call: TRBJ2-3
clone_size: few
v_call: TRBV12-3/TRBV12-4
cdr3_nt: TGTGCCACAAGGGTGAGGGGTCAGGACACAGATACGCAGTATTTT
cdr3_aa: CATRVRGQDTDTQYF

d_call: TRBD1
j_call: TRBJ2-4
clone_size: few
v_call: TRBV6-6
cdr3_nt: TGTGCCAGCAGTTACTTTACAGGGGGCGCGACCAAAAACATTCAGTACTTC
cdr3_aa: CASSYFTGGATKNIQYF

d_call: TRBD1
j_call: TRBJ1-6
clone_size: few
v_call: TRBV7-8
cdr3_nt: TGTGCCAGCAGCCTTGGACAGGAGAATTCACCCCTCCACTTT
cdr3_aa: CASSLGQENSPLHF

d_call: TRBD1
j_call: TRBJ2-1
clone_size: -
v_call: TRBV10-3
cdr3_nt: TGTGCCATCAAGGACCCGGGACAGGGGATACATGAGCAGTTCTTC
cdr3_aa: CAIKDPGQGIHEQFF

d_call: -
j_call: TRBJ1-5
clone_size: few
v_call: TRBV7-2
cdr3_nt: TGTGCCAGCAGCTTAGTCGGGGGAGGTGATCAGCCCCAGCATTTT
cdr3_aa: CASSLVGGGDQPQHF

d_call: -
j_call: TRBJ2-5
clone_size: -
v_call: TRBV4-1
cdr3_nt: TGCGCCAGCAGCCCAAAAGGGACAAATGCTAAAGAGACCCAGTACTTC
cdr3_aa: CASSPKGTNAKETQYF

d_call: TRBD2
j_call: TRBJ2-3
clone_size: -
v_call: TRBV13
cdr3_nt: TGTGCCAGCAGCGCTCGGACTAGCGGGGATACAGATACGCAGTATTTT
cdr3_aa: CASSARTSGDTDTQYF

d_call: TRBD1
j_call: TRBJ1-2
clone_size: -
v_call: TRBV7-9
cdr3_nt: TGTGCCAGCAGCTTAGCTGTGAGGGACAGCGCTAACTATGGCTACACCTTC
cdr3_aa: CASSLAVRDSANYGYTF

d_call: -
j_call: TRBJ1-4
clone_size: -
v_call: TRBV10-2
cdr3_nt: TGCGCCAGCAGTTTCACAGGGCGAAGAACTAATGAAAAACTGTTTTTT
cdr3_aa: CASSFTGRRTNEKLFF

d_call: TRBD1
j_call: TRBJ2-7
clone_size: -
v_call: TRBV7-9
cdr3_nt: TGTGCCAGCAGCCCAAGACAGGGGTTCAACGAGCAGTACTTC
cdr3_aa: CASSPRQGFNEQYF

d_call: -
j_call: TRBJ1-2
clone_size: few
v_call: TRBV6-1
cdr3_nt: TGTGCCAGCGATTCCCGGGCCCCATCACATGGCTACACCTTC
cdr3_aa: CASDSRAPSHGYTF

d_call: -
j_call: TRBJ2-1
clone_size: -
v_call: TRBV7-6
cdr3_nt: TGTGCCAGCAGCTCCCAGGGGGGCACGTTAAGCTCCTACAATGAGCAGTTCTTC
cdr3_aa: CASSSQGGTLSSYNEQFF

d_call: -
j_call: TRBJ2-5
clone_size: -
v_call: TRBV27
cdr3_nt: TGTGCCAGCAGTTTATCCCTCACCAGGGGAGAGACCCAGTACTTC
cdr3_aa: CASSLSLTRGETQYF

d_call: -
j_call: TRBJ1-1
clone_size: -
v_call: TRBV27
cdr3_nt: TGTGCCAGCAGTTCGGGACGGACGGGGACGGAAGCTTACTTT
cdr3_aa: CASSSGRTGTEAYF

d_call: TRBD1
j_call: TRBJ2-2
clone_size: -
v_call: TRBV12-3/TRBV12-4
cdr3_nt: TGTGCCAGCAGTCCCAAGGACAGGGCCCCGTCGAGGGCCGGGGAGCTGTTTTTT
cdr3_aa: CASSPKDRAPSRAGELFF

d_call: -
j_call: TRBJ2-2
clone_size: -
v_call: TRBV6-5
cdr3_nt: TGTGCCAGCAGTTACTCTTTTCGGGCGGGGGCGGGGACCGGGGAGCTGTTTTTT
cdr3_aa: CASSYSFRAGAGTGELFF

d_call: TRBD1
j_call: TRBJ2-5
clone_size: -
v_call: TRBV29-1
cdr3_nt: TGCAGCGTTGAGGGGGGACAGGACCTTCTCCCAGAGACCCAGTACTTC
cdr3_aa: CSVEGGQDLLPETQYF